The 5 T cell receptor beta chains below all came from one sample that was sequenced in a study. Via MiXCR, TCRdb re-called the reads, giving one row per CDR3 protein. The sample lists several thousand distinct CDR3 sequences; 32% were seen once. Sequencing was done on a sample of blood. Every receptor here comes from a human donor.

This clonotype appeared a single time. The J gene is TRBJ2-7, the V gene TRBV29-1; D could derive from TRBD1 or TRBD2 (6 bases each). The CDR3 covers 19 residues. V lost 8 bases, J lost 5 bases, and 37 bases lay in between. In germline, CDR1 is SQVTM, CDR2 ANQGSEA. CDR3 amino acids: CSSSISGRYGGTLQDEQYF. In DNA form, the CDR3 reads TGCAGCAGTTCGATAAGCGGCCGCTATGGAGGGACACTACAAGACGAGCAGTACTTC.

This clonotype is labeled medium-sized. The rearrangement joins TRBV4-2 to TRBJ2-1; D call uncertain. CDR3 length: 17 amino acids. V was trimmed by 0 bases and J by 4 bases, leaving 16 bases between them. CDR1 and CDR2 from the germline V gene are LGHNA and YNFKEQ. CDR3 bases: TGTGCCAGCAGCCAAGATCAGAGCTCACCCCTATACAATGAGCAGTTCTTC. Its translation: CASSQDQSSPLYNEQFF.

This clonotype is labeled medium-sized. V usage is TRBV20-1 and J usage is TRBJ1-1, with D perhaps TRBD1 (6 bases). The germline gives CDR1 DFQATT, CDR2 SNEGSKA (reference sequence). The CDR3 is made up of 16 amino acids. V lost 2 bases and J lost 0, with 16 bases in between. CDR3 region: CSARLPGAFMNTEAFF. CDR3 bases: TGCAGTGCTAGATTGCCAGGGGCCTTCATGAACACTGAAGCTTTCTTT.

As to this clonotype: A much larger clone lies one base from this, so it may be a read error. The genes are TRBV29-1 and TRBJ1-5, with TRBD1 as a possible D gene (6 bases). Looked up from germline, CDR1 is SQVTM and CDR2 is ANQGSEA. The CDR3 runs 15 residues. Here the CDR3 reads CSVSVGTTGSQPQHF. CDR3 nucleotides: TGTAGCGTTTCGGTCGGGACAACCGGCAGTCAGCCCCAGCATTTT.

The CDR3 loop reads CSVIGQGAREKLFF. CDR3 nucleotide sequence: TGCAGCGTCATAGGACAGGGGGCGCGTGAAAAACTGTTTTTT. The chain uses TRBV29-1 and TRBJ1-4; 11 bases match TRBD1. This CDR3 spans 14 amino acids. CDR1 and CDR2 (germline): SQVTM, ANQGSEA. Germline trimming cut 6 bases from V and 7 bases from J; bases unmatched to any gene: 7.